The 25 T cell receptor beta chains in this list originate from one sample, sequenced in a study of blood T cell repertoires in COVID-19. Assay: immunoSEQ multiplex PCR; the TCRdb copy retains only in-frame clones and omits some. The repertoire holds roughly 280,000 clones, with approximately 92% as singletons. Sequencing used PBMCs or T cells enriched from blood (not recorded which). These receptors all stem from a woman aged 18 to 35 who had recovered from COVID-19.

CDR3 nucleotides: TGTGCCTGCAAGGAGGGGGCCTCCACTGAAGCTTTCTTT. It yields the protein CACKEGASTEAFF. The V and J genes are TRBV5-4 and TRBJ1-1, with 7 bases matching TRBD1. Germline CDR1 SGHNT, CDR2 YYREEE (reference sequence). The V gene end was trimmed by 10 bases and the J gene end by 4 bases; junction bases not matched to a gene: 10. The CDR3 extends over 13 amino acids.

The CDR3: CASSQAGTGNYEQYF. The CDR3 DNA follows: TGCGCCAGCAGCCAAGCCGGGACAGGGAACTACGAGCAGTACTTC. The chain is built from TRBV4-1 and TRBJ2-7; 9 bases are shared with TRBD1. Per germline, CDR1 MGHRA and CDR2 YSYEKL. CDR3 size: 15 residues. After removal of 1 base from V and 3 bases from J, the junction contained 4 bases not matched to a gene.

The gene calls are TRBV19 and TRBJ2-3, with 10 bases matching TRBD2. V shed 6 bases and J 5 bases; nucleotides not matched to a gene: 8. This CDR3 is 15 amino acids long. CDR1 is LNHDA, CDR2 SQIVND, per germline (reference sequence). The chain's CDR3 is CASRREASGGDTQYF. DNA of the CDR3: TGTGCCAGTAGAAGGGAGGCTAGCGGGGGAGATACGCAGTATTTT.

This CDR3 is CASSQGAGTGGAQPQHF. In DNA, the CDR3 is TGTGCCAGCAGCCAAGGGGCGGGGACAGGGGGGGCTCAGCCCCAGCATTTT. The V gene is TRBV3-1 (or the pseudogene TRBV3-2), the J gene TRBJ1-5; 11 bases align to TRBD1. Germline V CDR1 and CDR2: LGHDT, YNNKEL (reference sequence). This CDR3 spans 17 amino acids. The J segment lost 6 bases and the V segment lost 1 base, leaving 8 bases of the junction unmatched.

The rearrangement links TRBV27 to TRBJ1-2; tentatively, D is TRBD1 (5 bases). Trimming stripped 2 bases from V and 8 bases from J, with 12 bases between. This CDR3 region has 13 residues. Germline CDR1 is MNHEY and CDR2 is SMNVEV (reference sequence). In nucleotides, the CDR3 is TGTGCCAGCAGTTTAATTGGGGGAGGGGGCTACACCTTC. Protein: CASSLIGGGGYTF.

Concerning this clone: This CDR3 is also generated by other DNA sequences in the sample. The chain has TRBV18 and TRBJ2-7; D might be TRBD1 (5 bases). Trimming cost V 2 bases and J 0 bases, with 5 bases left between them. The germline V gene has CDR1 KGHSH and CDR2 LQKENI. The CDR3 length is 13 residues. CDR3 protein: CASSPDSSYEQYF. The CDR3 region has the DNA TGTGCCAGCTCACCAGACAGCTCCTACGAGCAGTACTTC.

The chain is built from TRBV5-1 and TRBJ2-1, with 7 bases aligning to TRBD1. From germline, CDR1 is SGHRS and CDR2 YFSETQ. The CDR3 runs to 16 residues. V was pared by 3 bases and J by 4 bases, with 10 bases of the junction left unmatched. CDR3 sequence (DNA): TGCGCCAGCAGCTCCGGACAGGATCACACTTACAATGAGCAGTTCTTC. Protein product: CASSSGQDHTYNEQFF.

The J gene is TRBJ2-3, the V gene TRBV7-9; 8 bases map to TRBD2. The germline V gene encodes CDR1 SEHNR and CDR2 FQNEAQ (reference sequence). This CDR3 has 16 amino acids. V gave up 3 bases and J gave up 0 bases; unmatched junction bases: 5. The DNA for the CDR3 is TGTGCCAGCAGCTTGACTAGCGCATCTAGCACAGATACGCAGTATTTT. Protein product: CASSLTSASSTDTQYF.

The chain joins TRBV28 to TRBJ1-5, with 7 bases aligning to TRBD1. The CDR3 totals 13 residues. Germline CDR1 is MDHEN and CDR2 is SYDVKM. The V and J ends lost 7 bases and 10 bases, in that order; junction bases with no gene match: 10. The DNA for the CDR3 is TGTGCCAGCAAGGGACAGTCGCCGGGACCCCAGCATTTT. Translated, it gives CASKGQSPGPQHF.

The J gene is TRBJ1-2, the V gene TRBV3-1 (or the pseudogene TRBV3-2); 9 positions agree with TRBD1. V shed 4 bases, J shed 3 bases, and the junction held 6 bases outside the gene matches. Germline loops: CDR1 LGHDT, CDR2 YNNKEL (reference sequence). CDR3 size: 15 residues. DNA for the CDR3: TGTGCCAGCAGCCCCCGGACAGGGGTCGACTATGGCTACACCTTC. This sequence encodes CASSPRTGVDYGYTF.

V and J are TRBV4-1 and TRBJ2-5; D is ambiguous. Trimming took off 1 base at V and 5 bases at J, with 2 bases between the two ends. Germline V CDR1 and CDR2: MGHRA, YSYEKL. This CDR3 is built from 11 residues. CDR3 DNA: TGCGCCAGCAGCCAAGCGGAGACCCAGTACTTC. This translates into CASSQAETQYF.

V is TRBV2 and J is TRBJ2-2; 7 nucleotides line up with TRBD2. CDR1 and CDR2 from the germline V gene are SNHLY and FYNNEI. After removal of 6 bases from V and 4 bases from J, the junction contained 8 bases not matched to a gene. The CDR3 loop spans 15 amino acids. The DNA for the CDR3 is TGTGCCAGCAGAAGGGTTGCGGGGGTCACCGGGGAGCTGTTTTTT. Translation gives CASRRVAGVTGELFF.

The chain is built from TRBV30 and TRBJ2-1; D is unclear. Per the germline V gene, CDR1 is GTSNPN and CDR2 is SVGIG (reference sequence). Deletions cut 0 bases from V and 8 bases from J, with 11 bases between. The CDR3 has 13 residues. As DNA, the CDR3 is TGTGCCTGGAGTGTAGTCCCCTCGGATGAGCAGTTCTTC. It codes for CAWSVVPSDEQFF. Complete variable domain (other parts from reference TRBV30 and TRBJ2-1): SQTIHQWPATLVQPVGSPLSLECTVEGTSNPNLYWYRQAAGRGLQLLFYSVGIGQISSEVPQNLSASRPQDRQFILSSKKLLLSDSGFYLCAWSVVPSDEQFFGPGTRLTVL.

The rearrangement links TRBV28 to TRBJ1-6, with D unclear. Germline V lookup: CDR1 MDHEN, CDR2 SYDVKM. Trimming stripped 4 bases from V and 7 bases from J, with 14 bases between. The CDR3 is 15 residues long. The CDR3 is CASSSAGSINSPLHF. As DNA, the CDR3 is TGTGCCAGCAGTTCCGCCGGGTCCATAAATTCACCCCTCCACTTT.

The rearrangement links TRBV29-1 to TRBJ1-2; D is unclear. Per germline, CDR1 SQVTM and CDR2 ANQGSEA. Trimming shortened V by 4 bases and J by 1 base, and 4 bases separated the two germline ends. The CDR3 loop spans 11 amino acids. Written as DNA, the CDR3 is TGCAGCGTTGTCAGTAACTATGGCTACACCTTC. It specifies CSVVSNYGYTF.

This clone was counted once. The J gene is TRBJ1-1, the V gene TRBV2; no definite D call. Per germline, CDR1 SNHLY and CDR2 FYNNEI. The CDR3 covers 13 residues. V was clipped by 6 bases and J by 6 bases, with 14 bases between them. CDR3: CASREGRKSEAFF. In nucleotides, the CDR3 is TGTGCCAGCAGGGAGGGCCGTAAATCTGAAGCTTTCTTT.

CDR3: CASSLGSGLANYGYTF. The CDR3 DNA reads as TGTGCCAGCAGCTTAGGATCAGGGTTGGCGAACTATGGCTACACCTTC. J is TRBJ1-2 and V is TRBV7-9, with a weak D call TRBD1 (5 bases). The CDR3 length is 16 residues. The germline V gene has CDR1 SEHNR and CDR2 FQNEAQ (reference sequence). V lost 1 base to trimming and J lost 2 bases, with 14 bases between them.

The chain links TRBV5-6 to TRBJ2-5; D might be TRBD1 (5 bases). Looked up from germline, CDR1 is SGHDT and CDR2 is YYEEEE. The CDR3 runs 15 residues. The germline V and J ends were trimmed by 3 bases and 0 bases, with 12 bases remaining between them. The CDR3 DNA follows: TGTGCCAGCAGCTCCCGACAGACGTACCAAGAGACCCAGTACTTC. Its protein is CASSSRQTYQETQYF.

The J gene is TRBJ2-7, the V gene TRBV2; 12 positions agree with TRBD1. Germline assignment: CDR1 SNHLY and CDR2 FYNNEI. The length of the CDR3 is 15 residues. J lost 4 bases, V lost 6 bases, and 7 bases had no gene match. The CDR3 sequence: CASRGGTGGYYEQYF. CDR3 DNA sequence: TGTGCCAGCAGAGGGGGGACAGGGGGCTATTACGAGCAGTACTTC.

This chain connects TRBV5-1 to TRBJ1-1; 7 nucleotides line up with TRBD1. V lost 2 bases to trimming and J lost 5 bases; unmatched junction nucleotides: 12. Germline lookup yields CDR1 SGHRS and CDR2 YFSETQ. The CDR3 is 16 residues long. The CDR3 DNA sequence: TGCGCCAGCAGCTTCACGACAGGGTCCCTTAATACTGAAGCTTTCTTT. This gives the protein CASSFTTGSLNTEAFF.

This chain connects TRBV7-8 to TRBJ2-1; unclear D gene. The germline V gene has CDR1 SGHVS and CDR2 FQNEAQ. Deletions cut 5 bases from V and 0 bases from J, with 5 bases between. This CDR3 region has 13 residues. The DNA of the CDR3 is TGTGCCAGCAGCCTCATCTCCTACAATGAGCAGTTCTTC. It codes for CASSLISYNEQFF.

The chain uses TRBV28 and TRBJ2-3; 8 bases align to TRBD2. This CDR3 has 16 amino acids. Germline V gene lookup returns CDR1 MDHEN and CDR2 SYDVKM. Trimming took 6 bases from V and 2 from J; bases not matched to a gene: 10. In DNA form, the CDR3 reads TGTGCCAGCAGCCGGTCGTCGGGGGGGGACACAGATACGCAGTATTTT. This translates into CASSRSSGGDTDTQYF.

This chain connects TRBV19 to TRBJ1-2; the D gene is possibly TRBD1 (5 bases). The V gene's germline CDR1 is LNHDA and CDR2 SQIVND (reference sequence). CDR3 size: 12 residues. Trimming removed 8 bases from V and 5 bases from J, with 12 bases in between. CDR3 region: CASLGQDYGYTF. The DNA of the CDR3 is TGTGCCAGTCTCGGACAAGATTATGGCTACACCTTC.

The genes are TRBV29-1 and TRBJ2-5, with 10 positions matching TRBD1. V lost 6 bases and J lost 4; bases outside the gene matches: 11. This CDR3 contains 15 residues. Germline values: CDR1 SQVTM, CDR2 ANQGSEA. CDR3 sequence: CSVEPGQGMIETQYF. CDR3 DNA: TGCAGCGTGGAGCCGGGACAGGGGATGATAGAGACCCAGTACTTC.

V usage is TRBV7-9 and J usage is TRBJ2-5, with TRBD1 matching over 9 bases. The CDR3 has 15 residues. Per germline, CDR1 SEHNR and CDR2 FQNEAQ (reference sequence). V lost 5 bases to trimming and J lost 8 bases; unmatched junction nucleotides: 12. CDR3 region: CASSRTLTGGLTQYF. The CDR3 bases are TGTGCCAGCAGCCGAACCCTGACAGGGGGTCTTACCCAGTACTTC.